The 12 T cell receptor beta chains below were found in one sample sequenced in a study of tumor-infiltrating lymphocytes in primary liver carcinoma. TCR beta cDNA came from around 500 ng total RNA, primed with a constant-region primer. For TCR beta, libraries were produced by three nested multiplex PCR rounds using slightly modified ARM-PCR. With TRBV1-TRBV30 forward primers and a C-beta reverse primer, the first two PCR rounds were run for approximately 9 cycles each. A single record per CDR3 protein comes from TCRdb applying MiXCR to the multiplex PCR reads. Found here are tens of thousands of distinct CDR3 sequences, roughly 79% of them singletons; the top ten hold about 40%. Starting material for RNA and DNA co-extraction consisted of about 17-31 mg of unsorted bulk tissue. The sequencing sample was made of liver tumor tissue from sampling region 4. Subset noted: tumor region T4, right-lateral pole. The receptors come from a woman aged 30 to 39 with primary liver carcinoma and hepatitis B virus infection.

As for this clonotype: This CDR3 is missing its conserved last phenylalanine or tryptophan, likely due to a read error. Because the CDR3's place on the DNA is in doubt, the DNA is left out and the CDR3 is given as listed by TCRdb. The chain couples TRBV11-2 to TRBJ2-5; the DNA was not compared with TRBD1, the D call given in the table. Germline V CDR1 and CDR2: SGHAT, FQNNGV. The length of the CDR3 is 13 amino acids, counting both ends. The CDR3 sequence is CASSPRQIDTRYL.

This clonotype was detected ten times or more. A much bigger clone sits one base away, suggesting this may be a read error. The CDR3 DNA reads as TGTGCCAGCAGCCCCCCGGGGATGAACTCTGAAGCTTTCTTT. It is translated as CASSPPGMNSEAFF. The chain combines TRBV14 with TRBJ1-1, with D unresolved. This CDR3 has 14 amino acids. Germline V lookup: CDR1 SGHDN, CDR2 FVKESK.

With regard to this clonotype: Germline and junction disagree at one end, which may indicate a read error. The V and J genes are TRBV28 and TRBJ2-5; D is unclear. The CDR3 has 17 amino acids. The germline V gene encodes CDR1 MDHEN and CDR2 SYDVKM. Here the CDR3 reads CTSIPRARASLLETQYF. The CDR3 region has the DNA TGTACCAGCATTCCCCGGGCCCGGGCTAGTCTCTTGGAGACCCAGTACTTC.

In this sample, this clonotype turned up a few times. The chain joins TRBV10-2 to TRBJ2-7; D not certain. The better agreement between TRBJ2-1 and the DNA end casts doubt on the J call. CDR1 and CDR2 from the germline V gene are WSHSY and SAAADI. CDR3 length equals 13 residues. The CDR3 bases are TGCGCCAGCGGCCCAAGACTGGCCTACGAGCAGTTCTTC. Translating gives CASGPRLAYEQFF.

This clonotype has just one count. Germline and junction disagree at one end, which may indicate a read error. This rearrangement joins TRBV11-2 to TRBJ1-4, with D maybe TRBD1 (5 bases). In germline, CDR1 is SGHAT, CDR2 FQNNGV. This CDR3 contains 12 residues. The CDR3, as DNA: TGTGCCAGCAGCCCCTGGGGCGGAGAACTCTTTTTT. Protein: CASSPWGGELFF.

The CDR3 reads CASSFDRGLEQYF. CDR3 bases: TGTGCCAGCAGTTTTGACAGGGGGCTTGAACAGTACTTC. The genes are TRBV28 and TRBJ2-7, with TRBD1 identical over 10 bases. J lost 10 bases, V lost 3 bases, and 6 bases had no gene match. Germline lookup yields CDR1 MDHEN and CDR2 SYDVKM. The CDR3 is 13 residues long.

This clonotype was seen many times. The rearrangement joins TRBV11-2 to TRBJ2-7; D is ambiguous. The CDR3 length is 13 residues. CDR1 and CDR2 from the germline V gene are SGHAT and FQNNGV. The V gene lost 0 bases and the J gene lost 3 bases, with 6 bases spanning the gap. CDR3 in DNA: TGTGCCAGCAGCTTAGAAAAAGGCTACGAGCAGTACTTC. It translates to CASSLEKGYEQYF.

The V and J genes are TRBV6-5 and TRBJ2-7; D is possibly TRBD1 (6 bases). From germline, CDR1 is MNHEY and CDR2 SVGAGI. V lost 2 bases to trimming and J lost 10 bases, with 21 bases between them. The CDR3 contains 15 residues. CDR3 sequence (DNA): TGTGCCAGCAGTTACAAGGACAGCAGCCCCTACAATCAGTACTTC. It yields the protein CASSYKDSSPYNQYF.

Concerning this clonotype: One junction end disagrees with the germline gene, perhaps due to a read error. CDR3 region: CSVVGWECLTSF. In nucleotides, the CDR3 is TGCAGCGTCGTGGGGTGGGAGTGCCTAACGTCCTTC. The chain combines TRBV29-1 with TRBJ2-1; tentatively, D is TRBD2 (5 bases). CDR3 length: 12 amino acids. Germline V gene data show CDR1 as SQVTM and CDR2 as ANQGSEA.

The count of this clonotype is one. The junction differs from germline at one of its ends, possibly a read error. This chain links TRBV29-1 with TRBJ2-1, with a possible D match to TRBD1 (5 bases). CDR3 length equals 14 residues. Germline V lookup: CDR1 SQVTM, CDR2 ANQGSEA. The CDR3 spells CIAATGVSSNEQFF. The DNA of the CDR3 is TGTATCGCCGCAACAGGAGTAAGTTCCAATGAGCAGTTCTTC.

The chain combines TRBV11-3 with TRBJ2-1, with 9 bases lining up with TRBD2. Trimming cost V 5 bases and J 4 bases; bases outside gene matches: 9. The CDR3 spans 16 residues. Per germline, CDR1 SGHNT and CDR2 YENEEA. CDR3 DNA sequence: TGTGCCAGCAGCGCGACTAGCGGAGACCAATACAATGAGCAGTTCTTC. It encodes CASSATSGDQYNEQFF.

In its sample, this clonotype was seen once. The chain carries TRBV11-1 and TRBJ2-2, with D maybe TRBD2 (6 bases). Trimming pared 6 bases from V and 6 bases from J, leaving 17 bases between. Germline-derived CDR1 and CDR2 are SGHAT and FQDESV (reference sequence). The CDR3 is 15 residues long. CDR3: CASRVMTGVSGELFF. The CDR3 DNA is TGTGCCAGCAGGGTTATGACGGGAGTGTCCGGGGAGCTGTTTTTT.